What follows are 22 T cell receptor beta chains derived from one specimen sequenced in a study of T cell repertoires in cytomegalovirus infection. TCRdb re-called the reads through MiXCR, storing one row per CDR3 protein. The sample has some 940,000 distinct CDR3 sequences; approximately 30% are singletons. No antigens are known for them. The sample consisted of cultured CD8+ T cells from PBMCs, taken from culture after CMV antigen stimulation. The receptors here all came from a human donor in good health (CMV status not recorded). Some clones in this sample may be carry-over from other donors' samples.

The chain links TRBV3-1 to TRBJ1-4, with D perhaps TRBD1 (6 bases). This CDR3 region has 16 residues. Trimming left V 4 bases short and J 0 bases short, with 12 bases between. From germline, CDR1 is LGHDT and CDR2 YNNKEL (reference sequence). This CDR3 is CASSPYRDATNEKLFF. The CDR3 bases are TGTGCCAGCAGCCCTTACAGGGATGCAACTAATGAAAAACTGTTTTTT.

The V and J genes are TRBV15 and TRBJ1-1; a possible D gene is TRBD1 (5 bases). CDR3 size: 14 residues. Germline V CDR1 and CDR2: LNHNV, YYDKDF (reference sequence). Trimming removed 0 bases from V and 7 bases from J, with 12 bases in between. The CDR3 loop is CATSREAGTGEAFF. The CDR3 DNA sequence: TGTGCCACCAGCAGAGAGGCAGGGACGGGTGAAGCTTTCTTT. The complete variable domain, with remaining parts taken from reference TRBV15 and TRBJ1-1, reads DAMVIQNPRYQVTQFGKPVTLSCSQTLNHNVMYWYQQKSSQAPKLLFHYYDKDFNNEADTPDNFQSRRPNTSFCFLDIRSPGLGDTAMYLCATSREAGTGEAFFGQGTRLTVV.

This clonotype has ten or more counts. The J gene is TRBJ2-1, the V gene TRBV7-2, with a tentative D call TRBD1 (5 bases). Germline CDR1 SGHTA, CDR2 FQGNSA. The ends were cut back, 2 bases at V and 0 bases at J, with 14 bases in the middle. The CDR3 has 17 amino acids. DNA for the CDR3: TGTGCCAGCAGCTTACACGAAGGGGCCCTCTCCTACAATGAGCAGTTCTTC. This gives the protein CASSLHEGALSYNEQFF.

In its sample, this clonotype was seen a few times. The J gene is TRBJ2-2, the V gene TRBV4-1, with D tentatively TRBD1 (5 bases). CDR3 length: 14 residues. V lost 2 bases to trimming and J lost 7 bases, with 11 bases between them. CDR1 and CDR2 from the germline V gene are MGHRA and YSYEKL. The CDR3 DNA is TGCGCCAGCAGCCAACAAGCAGGGTACGGGGAGCTGTTTTTT. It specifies CASSQQAGYGELFF.

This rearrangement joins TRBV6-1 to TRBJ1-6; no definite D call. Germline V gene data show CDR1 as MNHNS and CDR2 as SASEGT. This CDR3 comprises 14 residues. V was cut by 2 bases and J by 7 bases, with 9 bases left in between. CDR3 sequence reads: CASSEWERNSPLHF. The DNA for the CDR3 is TGTGCCAGCAGTGAATGGGAGCGGAATTCACCCCTCCACTTT.

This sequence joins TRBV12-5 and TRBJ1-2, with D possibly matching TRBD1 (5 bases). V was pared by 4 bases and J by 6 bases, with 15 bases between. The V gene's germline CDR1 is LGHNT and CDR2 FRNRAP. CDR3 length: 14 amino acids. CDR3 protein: CASGSGRGLDGYTF. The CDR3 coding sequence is TGTGCTAGTGGTTCCGGAAGGGGCTTGGATGGCTACACCTTC.

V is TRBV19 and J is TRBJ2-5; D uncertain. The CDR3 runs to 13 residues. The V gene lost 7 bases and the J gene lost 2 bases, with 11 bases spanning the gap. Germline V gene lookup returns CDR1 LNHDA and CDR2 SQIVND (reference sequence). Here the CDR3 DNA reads TGTGCCAGTAATAAGCGACGGCAAGAGACCCAGTACTTC. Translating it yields CASNKRRQETQYF.

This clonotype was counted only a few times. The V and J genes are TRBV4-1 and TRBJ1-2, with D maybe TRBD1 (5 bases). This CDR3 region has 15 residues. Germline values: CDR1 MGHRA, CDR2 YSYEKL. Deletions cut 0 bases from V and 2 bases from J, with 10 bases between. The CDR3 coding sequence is TGCGCCAGCAGCCAAGAATCGCGACAGAACTATGGCTACACCTTC. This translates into CASSQESRQNYGYTF.

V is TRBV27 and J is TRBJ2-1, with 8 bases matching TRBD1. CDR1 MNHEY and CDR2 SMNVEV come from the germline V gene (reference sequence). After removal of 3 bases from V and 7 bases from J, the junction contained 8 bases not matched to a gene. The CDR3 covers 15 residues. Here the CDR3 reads CASSFLTGEGNEQFF. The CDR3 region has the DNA TGTGCCAGCAGTTTCCTGACAGGGGAAGGGAATGAGCAGTTCTTC.

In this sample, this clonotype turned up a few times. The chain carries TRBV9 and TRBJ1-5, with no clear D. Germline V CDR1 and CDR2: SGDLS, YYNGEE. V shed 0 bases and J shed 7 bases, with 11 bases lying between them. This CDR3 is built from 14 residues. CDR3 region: CASSVEGVNQPQHF. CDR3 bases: TGTGCCAGCAGCGTAGAGGGAGTGAACCAGCCCCAGCATTTT.

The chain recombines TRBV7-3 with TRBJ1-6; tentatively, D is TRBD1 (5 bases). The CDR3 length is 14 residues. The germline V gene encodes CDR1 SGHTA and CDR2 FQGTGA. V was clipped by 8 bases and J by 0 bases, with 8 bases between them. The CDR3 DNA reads TGTGCCAGCGGTGACAGCTCCTATAATTCACCCCTCCACTTT. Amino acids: CASGDSSYNSPLHF.

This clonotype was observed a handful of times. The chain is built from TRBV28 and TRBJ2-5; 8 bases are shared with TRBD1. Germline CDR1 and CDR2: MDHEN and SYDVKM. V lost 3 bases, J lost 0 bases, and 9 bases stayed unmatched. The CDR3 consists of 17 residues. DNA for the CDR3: TGTGCCAGCAGTTTTCCCGGACAGGGCCCCTACCAAGAGACCCAGTACTTC. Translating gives CASSFPGQGPYQETQYF. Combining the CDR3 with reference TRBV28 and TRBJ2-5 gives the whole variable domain DVKVTQSSRYLVKRTGEKVFLECVQDMDHENMFWYRQDPGLGLRLIYFSYDVKMKEKGDIPEGYSVSREKKERFSLILESASTNQTSMYLCASSFPGQGPYQETQYFGPGTRLLVL.

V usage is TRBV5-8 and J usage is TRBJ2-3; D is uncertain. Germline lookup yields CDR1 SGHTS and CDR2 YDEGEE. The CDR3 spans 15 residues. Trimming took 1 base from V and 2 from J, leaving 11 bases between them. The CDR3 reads CASSLHQSYTDTQYF. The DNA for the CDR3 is TGTGCCAGCAGCTTGCACCAATCGTACACAGATACGCAGTATTTT. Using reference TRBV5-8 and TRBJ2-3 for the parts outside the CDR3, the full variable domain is EAGVTQSPTHLIKTRGQQATLRCSPISGHTSVYWYQQALGLGLQFLLWYDEGEERNRGNFPPRFSGRQFPNYSSELNVNALELEDSALYLCASSLHQSYTDTQYFGPGTRLTVL.

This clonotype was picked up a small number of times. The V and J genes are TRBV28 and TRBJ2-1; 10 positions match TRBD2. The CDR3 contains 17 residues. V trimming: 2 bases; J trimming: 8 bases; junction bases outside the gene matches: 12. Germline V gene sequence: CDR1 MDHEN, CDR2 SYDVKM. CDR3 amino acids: CASSLPTSGHNRDEQFF. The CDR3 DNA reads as TGTGCCAGCAGTTTACCGACTAGCGGGCACAACCGGGATGAGCAGTTCTTC.

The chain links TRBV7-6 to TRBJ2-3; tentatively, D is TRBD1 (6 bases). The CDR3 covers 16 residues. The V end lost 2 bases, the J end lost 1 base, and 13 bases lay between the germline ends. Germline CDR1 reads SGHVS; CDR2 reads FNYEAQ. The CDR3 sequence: CASSLNSAGGTDTQYF. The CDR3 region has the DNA TGTGCCAGCAGCTTAAACTCGGCAGGGGGCACAGATACGCAGTATTTT.

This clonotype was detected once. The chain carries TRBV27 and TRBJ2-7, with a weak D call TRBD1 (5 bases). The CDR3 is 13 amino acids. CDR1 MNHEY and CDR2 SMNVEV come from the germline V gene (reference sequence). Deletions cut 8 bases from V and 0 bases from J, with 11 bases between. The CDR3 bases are TGTGCCAGCGCGCGGACAAGCTCCTACGAGCAGTACTTC. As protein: CASARTSSYEQYF.

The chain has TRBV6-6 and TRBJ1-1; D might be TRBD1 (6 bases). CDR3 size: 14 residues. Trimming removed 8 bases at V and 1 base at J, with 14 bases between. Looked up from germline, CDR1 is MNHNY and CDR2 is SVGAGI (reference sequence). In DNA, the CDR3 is TGTGCCAGCTTCAGCGGACAGCGGAACACTGAAGCTTTCTTT. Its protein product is CASFSGQRNTEAFF.

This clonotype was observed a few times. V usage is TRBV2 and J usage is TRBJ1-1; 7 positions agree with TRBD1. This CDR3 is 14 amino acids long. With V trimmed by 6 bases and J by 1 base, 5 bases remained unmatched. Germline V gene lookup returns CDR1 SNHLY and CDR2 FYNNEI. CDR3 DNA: TGTGCCAGCAGGGGACAGAACGCGAACACTGAAGCTTTCTTT. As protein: CASRGQNANTEAFF. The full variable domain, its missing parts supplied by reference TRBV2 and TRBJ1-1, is EPEVTQTPSHQVTQMGQEVILRCVPISNHLYFYWYRQILGQKVEFLVSFYNNEISEKSEIFDDQFSVERPDGSNFTLKIRSTKLEDSAMYFCASRGQNANTEAFFGQGTRLTVV.

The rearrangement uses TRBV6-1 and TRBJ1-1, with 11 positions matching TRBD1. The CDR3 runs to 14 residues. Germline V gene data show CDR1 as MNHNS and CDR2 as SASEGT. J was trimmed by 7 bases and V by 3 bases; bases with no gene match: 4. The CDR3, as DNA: TGTGCCAGCAGTGACCGGACAGGGGGCTTTGAAGCTTTCTTT. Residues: CASSDRTGGFEAFF.

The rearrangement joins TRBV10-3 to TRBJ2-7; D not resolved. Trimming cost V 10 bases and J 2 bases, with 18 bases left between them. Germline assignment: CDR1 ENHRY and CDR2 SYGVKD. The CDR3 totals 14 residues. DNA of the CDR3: TGTGCCACCAGCACAACCCGGTTCCCCTACGAGCAGTACTTC. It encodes CATSTTRFPYEQYF.

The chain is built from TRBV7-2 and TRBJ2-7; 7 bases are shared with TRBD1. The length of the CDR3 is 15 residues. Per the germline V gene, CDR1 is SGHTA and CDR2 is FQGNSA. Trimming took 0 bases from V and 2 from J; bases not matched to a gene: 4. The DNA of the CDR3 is TGTGCCAGCAGCTTAGCGTTGGGACAGACCTACGAGCAGTACGTC. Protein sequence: CASSLALGQTYEQYV.

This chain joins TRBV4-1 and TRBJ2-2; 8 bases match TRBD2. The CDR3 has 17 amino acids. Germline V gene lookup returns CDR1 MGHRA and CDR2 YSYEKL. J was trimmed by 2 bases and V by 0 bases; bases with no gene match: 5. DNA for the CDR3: TGCGCCAGCAGCCAAGAGGTAGCGGGATTTAACACCGGGGAGCTGTTTTTT. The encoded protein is CASSQEVAGFNTGELFF.